The present T cell receptor beta chain was sequenced within a study of early T cells in non-severe SARS-CoV-2 infection. Study context: It was bulk RNA from unsorted whole blood that was sequenced, and the chains were unpaired.

Overall study results and limits: VDJdb matching favored anti-spike CD8 responses, missing private and CD4 specificities.

As to this clonotype: Its antigen is still unknown.

Separate cDNA molecules each had unique molecular identifiers attached to them. Each CDR3 protein is one row after TCRdb ran MiXCR on the 5' RACE reads. The sample has about 70,000 distinct CDR3 sequences, about 12% seen once; the top ten hold 1.3%. The CDR3 runs to 17 residues. V dropped 2 bases and J dropped 2; count of bases not matched to a gene: 6. CDR1 is LGHNT and CDR2 is FRNRAP in the germline V gene. This TCR came from an adult who was a healthcare worker with PCR-confirmed SARS-CoV-2 infection or an uninfected control (not recorded which). Material for sequencing was whole blood. The chain couples TRBV12-5 to TRBJ2-3, with TRBD2 identical over 11 bases. CDR3 sequence reads: CASGLRQLAGDTDTQYF. CDR3 sequence (DNA): TGTGCTAGTGGTTTGCGACAACTAGCGGGGGACACAGATACGCAGTATTTT. The full variable domain, its missing parts supplied by reference TRBV12-5 and TRBJ2-3, is DARVTQTPRHKVTEMGQEVTMRCQPILGHNTVFWYRQTMMQGLELLAYFRNRAPLDDSGMPKDRFSAEMPDATLATLKIQPSEPRDSAVYFCASGLRQLAGDTDTQYFGPGTRLTVL.